This paragraph reports one TCR beta chain. The specificity of this receptor is unknown. The input lacks base qualities; no much larger clone sits a single base away. TCRbeta CDR3 regions were amplified from genomic DNA by means of the immunoSEQ Assay, a bias-controlled multiplex PCR. On the authors' methods: The number of nucleated cells in each sample was estimated by amplification of reference gene primers within the assay. To quantify the absolute abundance of each unique TCRbeta CDR3 rearrangement, sequence reads were collapsed and filtered. For each sample, productive Simpson clonality was calculated as the square root of Simpson's diversity index across productive rearrangements. The table comes from immuneACCESS by way of TCRdb, which keeps in-frame sequences with V and J called. Part of the clones is missing from these tables; in studies checked, under half for an unresolved V gene and the rest for unknown reasons. The D gene and trimming were derived from the DNA, and the V and J assignments and clone size from that table. The table for this sample lists around 430,000 clones; about 91% of them were counted only once. About 12% of the sample rests with the top ten.

This sample is part of a study of blood T cell repertoires in COVID-19 (dated by TCRdb to about 2020). About the study as a whole: Collaborator samples came from the United States, Italy and Spain and covered acute and convalescent phases of COVID-19. Subjects who had been exposed to COVID-19, were actively infected with it, or had recovered from it provided the deeply sampled blood TCRbeta repertoires that made up the dataset. The repertoires were released in a freely available public database meant as a resource for research on the immune response to SARS-CoV-2. The samples were drawn from the first 160 participants of the ongoing ImmuneRACE study and from some 1,300 subjects provided by 6 global collaborators. Where available, HLA class I and class II types were taken from metadata supplied by the sample provider and were not determined by assay-based typing. The material from the prospective study consisted of cDNA or gDNA derived from T cells, B-cell-depleted T cells, or PBMCs. Sample metadata almost always included a de-identified subject ID, COVID-19 status, age in years and sex. Here is what the overall study found, with its caveats: The amount of clinical and demographic metadata varied by source and participant and was provided uncurated.

One collaborating source in Seattle enrolled patients while the patients were actively infected and followed the patients over time throughout the course of disease. The collaborating institutions used their own protocols to collect whole blood in K2EDTA tubes. For TCRbeta analysis, collaborator samples were shipped as frozen whole blood, as isolated PBMCs, or as DNA extracted from either sample type. Measured from the cysteine to the phenylalanine, the CDR3 is 17 residues long. The DNA shown is the 51-base CDR3, in frame from base 1. V is reduced by 3 bases and J by 1 base, leaving a spacing of 18 bases between them. Sequences MGHRA (CDR1) and YSYEKL (CDR2) are obtained from the germline V gene.

Sequencing was performed on peripheral blood. This TCR came from a woman aged 45 to 65 with COVID-19, enrolled during active disease. The chain couples TRBV4-1 to TRBJ1-1; the D gene remains uncertain. Read as DNA, the sequence is TGCGCCAGCAGCCAGACCATCTCCGGGGATAGGAACACTGAAGCTTTCTTT. Its translation is CASSQTISGDRNTEAFF.